The T cell receptor beta chain described here comes from a study of T cell responses to AZD1222 COVID-19 vaccine. V lost 4 bases, J lost 2 bases, and 16 bases lay in between. The CDR3 sequence is 15 residues long. Germline V gene sequence: CDR1 SGDLS, CDR2 YYNGEE. TCRdb's copy holds only in-frame clones and misses some; the assay was immunoSEQ multiplex PCR. The sample has under 150,000 clones, 88% seen once. This clonotype was sampled from an adult who received the AZD1222 COVID-19 vaccine. This sample comprised peripheral blood, obtained 28 days after the second AZD1222 dose. The J gene is TRBJ2-7, the V gene TRBV9; possibly TRBD1 for D (5 bases). The CDR3 reads CASSKNLDTTYEQYF. For the CDR3, the DNA is TGTGCCAGCAGCAAAAATCTGGACACAACCTACGAGCAGTACTTC.